The 2 T cell receptor beta chains below were found in one sample sequenced in a study of blood T cell repertoires in COVID-19. Method: immunoSEQ multiplex PCR; TCRdb's copy keeps in-frame clones and lacks some. The sample shows 75,000 to 90,000 clones, 60% to 80% of them seen only once. The sample taken for sequencing was peripheral blood. The receptors come from a man aged 60-69 years with COVID-19, enrolled during active disease.

The chain carries TRBV14 and TRBJ2-3; 8 nucleotides agree with TRBD2. CDR3 length equals 14 residues. V lost 3 bases to trimming and J lost 7 bases; unmatched junction nucleotides: 6. In germline, CDR1 is SGHDN, CDR2 FVKESK. The CDR3 sequence: CASSHSGSPYTQYF. The DNA of the CDR3 is TGTGCCAGCAGCCACAGCGGGAGCCCATATACGCAGTATTTT.

The genes are TRBV13 and TRBJ2-7, with D hard to call. V gave up 3 bases and J gave up 3 bases, with 18 bases separating them. The CDR3 length is 16 residues. From germline, CDR1 is PRHDT and CDR2 FYEKMQ (reference sequence). CDR3 sequence reads: CASSLLGHNSDYEQYF. The CDR3 DNA reads as TGTGCCAGCAGCTTGTTGGGCCATAACTCGGACTACGAGCAGTACTTC.